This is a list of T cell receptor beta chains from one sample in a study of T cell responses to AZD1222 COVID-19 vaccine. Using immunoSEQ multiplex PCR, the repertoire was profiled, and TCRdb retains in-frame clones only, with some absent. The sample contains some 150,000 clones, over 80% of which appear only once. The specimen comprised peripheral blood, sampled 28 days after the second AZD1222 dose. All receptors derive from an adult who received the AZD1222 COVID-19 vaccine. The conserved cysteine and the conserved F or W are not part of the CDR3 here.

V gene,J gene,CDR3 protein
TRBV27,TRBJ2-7,ASSFVGQAYEQY
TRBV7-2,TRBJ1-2,ASSQDGLYGYT
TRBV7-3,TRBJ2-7,ASSFSGRTDEQY
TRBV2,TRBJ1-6,ATIRDRAASPLH
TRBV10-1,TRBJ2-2,ASTLGDQAGGGNTGELF
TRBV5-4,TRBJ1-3,ASSFQNRASGNTIY
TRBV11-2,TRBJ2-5,ASSRRLAGVAETQY
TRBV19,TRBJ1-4,ASRAQANEKLF
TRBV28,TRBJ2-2,ASGAEGTGELF
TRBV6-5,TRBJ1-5,ASSPDIFSNQPQH
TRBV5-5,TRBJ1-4,ASSSEGEKLF
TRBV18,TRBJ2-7,ASSPREEQY
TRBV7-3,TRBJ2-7,ASSSRSYEQY
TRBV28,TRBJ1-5,ASSLRQPNQPQH
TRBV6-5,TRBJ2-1,ASSYGRGSYNEQF
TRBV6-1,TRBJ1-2,ASSEAWGGADYGYT
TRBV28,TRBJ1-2,ASNSQGPVGYT
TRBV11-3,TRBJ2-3,ASSLGLAGVPWDTDTQY
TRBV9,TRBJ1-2,ASSGDISGYT
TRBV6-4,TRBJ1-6,ASSARGRNSPLH
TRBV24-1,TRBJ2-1,ATSDSGRAHNEQF
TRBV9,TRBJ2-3,ASSVGLAADTQY
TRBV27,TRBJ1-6,ASSFDKGNSPLH
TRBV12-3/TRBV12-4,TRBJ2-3,ASRRTDTQY
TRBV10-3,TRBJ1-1,AIGGQGDTEAF
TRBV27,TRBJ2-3,ASSFRGTSTDTQY
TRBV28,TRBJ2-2,ASSPSGTANTGELF
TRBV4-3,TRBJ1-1,ASSQDRRGHTEAF
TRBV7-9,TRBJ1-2,ASSPDRDGYT
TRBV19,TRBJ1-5,ASRAGTGLMGPQH
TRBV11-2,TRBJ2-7,ASSLRFSYEQY
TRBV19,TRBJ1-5,ASSKGPNQPQH
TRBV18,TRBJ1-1,ASSFDRATEAF
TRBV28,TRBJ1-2,ASSFGDRGIDGYT
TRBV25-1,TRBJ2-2,ASSVVREPNTGELF
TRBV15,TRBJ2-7,ATRGLAGPHPSYEQY
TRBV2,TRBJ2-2,ASQIAGEGTGELF
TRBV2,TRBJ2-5,ASSSGLAGAETQY
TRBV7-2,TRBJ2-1,ASTPQAGGASYNEQF
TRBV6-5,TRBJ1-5,ASSYALQPQH
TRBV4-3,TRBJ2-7,ASSQTWTGRYEQY
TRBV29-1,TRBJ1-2,SVWGARDGYT
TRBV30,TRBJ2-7,AWSVRRSSRERSREQY
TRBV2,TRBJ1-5,ASSEAGRSPNSNQPQH
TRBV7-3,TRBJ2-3,ASSPEGQSVTDTQY
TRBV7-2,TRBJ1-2,ASSNRQGNGYT